This T cell receptor beta chain was recovered during a study of T cell responses to AZD1222 COVID-19 vaccine. Study-wide results and limits: Spike-specific TCRs gained breadth and depth after people received two AZD1222 doses. Baseline serology detected seropositivity in only six AZD1222 recipients. Along spike, vaccine-associated CD4 TCRs were found throughout, with dominance at 160-218 and 743-854.

Second-dose recipients at about 4 or about 12 weeks were treated as one pooled group. This CDR3 has 16 amino acids. Germline V gene lookup returns CDR1 SSHAT and CDR2 FNYEAQ (reference sequence). Trimming took 1 base from V and 5 from J; bases not matched to a gene: 5. Sequencing was performed with immunoSEQ multiplex PCR; in TCRdb, only in-frame clones are kept and a portion is missing. The sample yields 90,000 to 150,000 clones, roughly 90% seen once. As to this clone: The antigen is unknown.

The sample here was peripheral blood, taken 28 days after the second AZD1222 dose. This receptor was taken from an adult who received the AZD1222 COVID-19 vaccine. The rearrangement uses TRBV7-7 and TRBJ2-5; 12 bases agree with TRBD1. In DNA form, the CDR3 reads TGTGCCAGCAGCTTAGGTGGGACAGGGGGCGCGGAGACCCAGTACTTC. This sequence encodes CASSLGGTGGAETQYF.